The 9 T cell receptor beta chains reported below all come from one sample, sequenced in a study of T cell responses to AZD1222 COVID-19 vaccine. The assay was immunoSEQ multiplex PCR, and TCRdb's table has in-frame clones only and misses some. The table records some 150,000 clones, approximately 94% of them present only once. This specimen was peripheral blood, taken on day 0 of AZD1222 vaccination. These receptors were obtained from an adult in good health.

The V gene is TRBV12-3 or TRBV12-4, the J gene TRBJ2-7; D is uncertain. V shed 2 bases and J shed 4 bases, with 9 bases lying between them. The CDR3 consists of 13 residues. CDR3 sequence reads: CASSLTHGYEQYF. CDR3 in DNA: TGTGCCAGCAGTTTAACACACGGTTACGAGCAGTACTTC.

The table lists this clone with a count of one. DNA of the CDR3: TGCGCCAGCAGCTTGGGGGAATCTGAAGCTTTCTTT. This encodes CASSLGESEAFF. V gene TRBV5-1 combines with J gene TRBJ1-1, with no clear D. Deletions cut 0 bases from V and 6 bases from J, with 6 bases between. CDR3 length: 12 amino acids. The V gene's germline CDR1 is SGHRS and CDR2 YFSETQ.

This chain links TRBV5-4 with TRBJ2-3; 13 bases align to TRBD2. CDR1 is SGHNT, CDR2 YYREEE, per germline (reference sequence). The ends lost 3 bases at V and 3 bases at J; junction bases unmatched: 1. This CDR3 is built from 15 residues. The CDR3 nucleotides are TGTGCCAGCAGCTGGACTAGCGGGGGAACAGATACGCAGTATTTT. This codes for CASSWTSGGTDTQYF. The full variable domain, with the rest looked up from reference TRBV5-4 and TRBJ2-3, is ETGVTQSPTHLIKTRGQQVTLRCSSQSGHNTVSWYQQALGQGPQFIFQYYREEENGRGNFPPRFSGLQFPNYSSELNVNALELDDSALYLCASSWTSGGTDTQYFGPGTRLTVL.

The chain has TRBV9 and TRBJ2-7; TRBD1 matches 11 bases. Germline trimming cut 4 bases from V and 5 bases from J; bases unmatched to any gene: 8. Germline V gene lookup returns CDR1 SGDLS and CDR2 YYNGEE. The CDR3 has 15 amino acids. CDR3 amino acids: CASSLRTGGRDEQYF. The CDR3 coding sequence is TGTGCCAGCAGCTTGCGGACAGGGGGCAGGGACGAGCAGTACTTC.

The genes are TRBV6-5 and TRBJ1-1; 11 nucleotides match TRBD1. The CDR3 loop spans 12 amino acids. Germline V CDR1 and CDR2: MNHEY, SVGAGI. V was clipped by 8 bases and J by 10 bases; unmatched bases: 6. Here the CDR3 reads CASRDRGLPAFF. Here the CDR3 DNA reads TGTGCCAGCCGGGACAGGGGGTTACCAGCTTTCTTT.

The chain recombines TRBV4-1 with TRBJ1-3, with 7 positions matching TRBD1. Germline lookup yields CDR1 MGHRA and CDR2 YSYEKL. The ends lost 2 bases at V and 1 base at J; junction bases unmatched: 2. CDR3 length equals 15 residues. The CDR3 protein is CASSQLTGSGNTIYF. The DNA of the CDR3 is TGCGCCAGCAGCCAACTGACAGGGTCTGGAAACACCATATATTTT.

The rearrangement links TRBV24-1 to TRBJ1-2; the D is unclear. The V gene's germline CDR1 is KGHDR and CDR2 SFDVKD. Trimming shortened V by 4 bases and J by 4 bases, and 18 bases separated the two germline ends. CDR3 length: 16 amino acids. CDR3 amino acids: CATSENYNPLSYGYTF. The CDR3, as DNA: TGTGCCACCAGTGAGAATTACAATCCCCTTAGCTATGGCTACACCTTC.

This chain joins TRBV6-5 and TRBJ2-2, with D perhaps TRBD2 (5 bases). The CDR3 is 15 residues long. The germline CDR1 and CDR2 sequences are MNHEY and SVGAGI. V gave up 10 bases and J gave up 6 bases, with 21 bases separating them. This CDR3 reads CAISPGLSVAGELFF. The CDR3 region has the DNA TGTGCCATCTCACCCGGACTCTCCGTCGCCGGGGAGCTGTTTTTT.

The V call is TRBV27, the J call TRBJ1-5; unclear D gene. The germline V and J ends were trimmed by 1 base and 7 bases, with 8 bases remaining between them. CDR1 is MNHEY and CDR2 is SMNVEV in the germline V gene (reference sequence). CDR3 length: 13 residues. The CDR3 coding sequence is TGTGCCAGCAGTTTATTCTCGGGACAGCCCCAGCATTTT. Translated: CASSLFSGQPQHF.